Detailed here is one T cell receptor beta chain. These data come from a study of T-cell memory formation after mild COVID-19. V lost 6 bases, J lost 4 bases, and 13 bases lay in between. Germline V gene data show CDR1 as MNHEY and CDR2 as SVGEGT. The CDR3 runs 14 residues. 5'RACE, which relied on constant-segment primers, yielded TCR alpha and TCR beta cDNA libraries carrying sample barcodes and UMIs. In TCRdb, the 5' RACE reads were re-called with MiXCR into one record per CDR3 protein. Here the sample spans approximately 500,000 distinct CDR3 sequences, approximately 23% being singletons. The chain uses TRBV6-2 or TRBV6-3 and TRBJ2-1; perhaps TRBD2 as D (6 bases). Sequencing was carried out using PBMCs or a T cell subset sorted from them (not recorded which). The origin of this receptor is an adult woman who had mild COVID-19 (a few samples of this study predate the infection). Cell type and time point are not known. The CDR3 bases are TGTGCCAGCAGCCTGACTAGATATTACAATGAGCAGTTCTTC. Its protein product is CASSLTRYYNEQFF.